This entry describes one T cell receptor beta chain. Vbeta (60) and Jbeta (13) primers were used in the PCR. Only in-frame clones appear in the TCRdb table, and some are missing; sequencing was by immunoSEQ multiplex PCR. Of about 180,000 clones in the sample, approximately 80% are singletons; the top ten hold 1.3% to 1.5%. The data were taken from a study of cytomegalovirus exposure and HLA in healthy donors. CDR3 length: 11 amino acids. Germline CDR1 and CDR2: DFQATT and SNEGSKA (reference sequence). V was pared by 3 bases and J by 13 bases, with 13 bases between. The rearrangement joins TRBV20-1 to TRBJ2-1; D is perhaps TRBD2 (6 bases). This clonotype was sampled from a girl aged 10-17 years in good health and CMV-seropositive. The sequencing sample was made of PBMCs. The CDR3 loop is CSASGDFRQFF. The CDR3 DNA reads TGCAGTGCTAGCGGGGACTTCCGACAGTTCTTC.